The present TCR beta chain was sequenced within a study of T-cell memory formation after mild COVID-19. Study observations and caveats: Pre-infection memory contained some responding clones, which suggested that cross-reactive memory had joined.

Concerning this clonotype: Its antigen is unknown.

Constant-segment-primed 5'RACE gave TCR alpha and TCR beta cDNA libraries with sample barcodes and UMIs. MiXCR, applied by TCRdb to the 5' RACE reads, yields one record per CDR3 protein. The repertoire has about 160,000 distinct CDR3 sequences, roughly a third of them found once; the top ten carry about 11%. The material sequenced was PBMCs or a T cell subset sorted from them (not recorded which). This sequence was found in an adult woman who had mild COVID-19 (a few samples of this study predate the infection). Cell type and time point are not known.

CDR3 sequence reads: CASSTLKGVKQETQYF. CDR3 nucleotide sequence: TGTGCCAGCAGCACCCTTAAGGGAGTGAAACAAGAGACCCAGTACTTC. The rearrangement uses TRBV7-6 and TRBJ2-5, with D tentatively TRBD2 (5 bases). The CDR3 totals 16 residues. The germline CDR1 and CDR2 sequences are SGHVS and FNYEAQ. V was clipped by 5 bases and J by 2 bases, with 18 bases between them.